The text below deals with one T cell receptor (beta chain). Its antigen is currently unknown. 60 Vbeta and 13 Jbeta primers were used in PCR. The method was immunoSEQ multiplex PCR; TCRdb's version includes in-frame clones alone and lacks a portion of them. This sample yields more than 140,000 clones, of which 50% to 75% are seen a single time; about 3% belongs to the top ten. The data were taken from a study of cytomegalovirus exposure and HLA in healthy donors. On the study more broadly: Out of about 170 million T cells, an earlier analysis found around 120 million unique TCR beta sequences in total.

Germline V CDR1 and CDR2: SQVTM, ANQGSEA. V was pared by 3 bases and J by 4 bases, with 13 bases between. CDR3 length: 14 residues. Study results and limitations: Within a later analysis, the majority of CMV-associated TCR beta chains appeared HLA-restricted. Most TCR sequences proved rare, with some public TCRs found in many donors. The study assumed roughly uniform donor sequencing depth for presence/absence analyses.

The sample taken for sequencing was PBMCs. This TCR was recovered from a woman in her twenties or thirties in good health and CMV-seropositive. This chain connects TRBV29-1 to TRBJ1-3; D might be TRBD1 (5 bases). The CDR3 sequence: CSVDRGASGNTIYF. CDR3 nucleotide sequence: TGCAGCGTTGATCGTGGGGCGTCGGGAAACACCATATATTTT.